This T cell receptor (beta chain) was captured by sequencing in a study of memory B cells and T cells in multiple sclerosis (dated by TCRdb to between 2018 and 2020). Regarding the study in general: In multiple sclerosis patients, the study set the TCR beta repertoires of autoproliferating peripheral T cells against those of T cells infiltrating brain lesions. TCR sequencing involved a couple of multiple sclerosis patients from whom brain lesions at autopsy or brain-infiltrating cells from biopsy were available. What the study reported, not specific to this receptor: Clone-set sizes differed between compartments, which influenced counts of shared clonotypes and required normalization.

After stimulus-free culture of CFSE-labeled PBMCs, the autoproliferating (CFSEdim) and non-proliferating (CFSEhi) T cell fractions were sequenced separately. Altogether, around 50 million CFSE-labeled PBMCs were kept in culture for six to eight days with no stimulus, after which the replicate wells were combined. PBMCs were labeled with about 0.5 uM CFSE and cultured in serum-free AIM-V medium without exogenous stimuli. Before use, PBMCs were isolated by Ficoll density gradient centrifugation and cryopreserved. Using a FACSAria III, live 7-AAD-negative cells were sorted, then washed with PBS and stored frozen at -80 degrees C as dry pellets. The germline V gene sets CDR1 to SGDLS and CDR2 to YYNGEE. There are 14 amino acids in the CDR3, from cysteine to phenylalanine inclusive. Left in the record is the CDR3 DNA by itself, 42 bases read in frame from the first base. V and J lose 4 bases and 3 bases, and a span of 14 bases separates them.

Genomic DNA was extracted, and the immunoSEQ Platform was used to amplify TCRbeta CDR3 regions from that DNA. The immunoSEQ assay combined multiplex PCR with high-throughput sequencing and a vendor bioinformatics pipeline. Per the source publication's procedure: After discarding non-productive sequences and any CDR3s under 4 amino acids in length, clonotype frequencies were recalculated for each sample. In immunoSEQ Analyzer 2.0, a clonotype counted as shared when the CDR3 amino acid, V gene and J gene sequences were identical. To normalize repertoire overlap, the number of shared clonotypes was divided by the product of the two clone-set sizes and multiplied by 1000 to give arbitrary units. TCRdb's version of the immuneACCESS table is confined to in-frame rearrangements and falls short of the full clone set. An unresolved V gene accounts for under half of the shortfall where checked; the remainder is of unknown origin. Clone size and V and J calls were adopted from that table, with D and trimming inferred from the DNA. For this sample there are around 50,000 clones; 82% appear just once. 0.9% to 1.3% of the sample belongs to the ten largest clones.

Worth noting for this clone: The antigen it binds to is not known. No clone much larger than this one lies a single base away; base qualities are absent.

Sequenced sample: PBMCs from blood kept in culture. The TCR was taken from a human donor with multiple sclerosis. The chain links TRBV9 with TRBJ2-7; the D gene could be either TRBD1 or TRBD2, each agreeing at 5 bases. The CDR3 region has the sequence CASSFRDGNYEQYF. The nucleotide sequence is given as TGTGCCAGCAGCTTCCGGGACGGAAACTACGAGCAGTACTTC.